Listed below are T cell receptor beta chains from one sample, sequenced in a study of blood T cell repertoires in COVID-19. TCRdb keeps only in-frame clones here, not all; method: immunoSEQ multiplex PCR. The sample lists about 72,000 clones, 70% to 90% occurring once. The sample taken for sequencing was peripheral blood. All receptors derive from a man in his fifties with acute or convalescent COVID-19. Each CDR3 is given with its conserved first and last residue. The D gene is left open where the match is weak. The size of a clone is reported for some rows only, either as once, few or many, or as a class for expanded clones.

j_call d_call clone_size v_call cdr3_aa cdr3_nt
TRBJ2-5 . once TRBV12-5 CASGTPVGRASRETQYF TGTGCTAGTGGTACCCCGGTCGGCAGGGCCTCGCGGGAGACCCAGTACTTC
TRBJ1-2 . . TRBV7-2 CASSLDEGLDYGYTF TGTGCCAGCAGCTTAGACGAAGGCCTAGACTATGGCTACACCTTC
TRBJ1-6 . . TRBV3-1/TRBV3-2 CASTPQGNSPLHF TGTGCCAGCACGCCGCAGGGTAATTCACCCCTCCACTTT
TRBJ2-2 . . TRBV27 CASRTTNTGELFF TGTGCCAGCAGGACAACGAACACCGGGGAGCTGTTTTTT
TRBJ1-2 . . TRBV4-1 CASSQRTEYGYTF TGCGCCAGCAGCCAAAGGACAGAGTATGGCTACACCTTC
TRBJ2-3 TRBD2 . TRBV7-3 CASRSTSGSTDTQYF TGTGCCAGCAGGTCGACTAGCGGGAGCACAGATACGCAGTATTTT
TRBJ1-1 . . TRBV2 CAELVLDKLMNTEAFF TGTGCCGAGCTCGTGTTAGACAAGTTGATGAACACTGAAGCTTTCTTT
TRBJ2-2 TRBD1 . TRBV7-9 CASSHSRDLGQMNTGELFF TGTGCCAGCAGCCATAGCCGGGATTTGGGACAGATGAACACCGGGGAGCTGTTTTTT
TRBJ1-1 . few TRBV9 CASSVEIGGPVFF TGTGCCAGCAGCGTAGAGATAGGAGGGCCGGTTTTCTTT
TRBJ2-1 TRBD1 . TRBV18 CASSPPGQGSDEQFF TGTGCCAGCTCACCGCCGGGACAGGGGTCGGATGAGCAGTTCTTC
TRBJ2-7 . . TRBV19 CASSSSDRLGNYEQYF TGTGCCAGTAGTTCCTCTGACAGGTTGGGAAACTACGAGCAGTACTTC
TRBJ1-1 . . TRBV19 CASSIQSPGRSEAFF TGTGCCAGTAGTATCCAATCCCCGGGGAGATCAGAAGCTTTCTTT
TRBJ1-5 . . TRBV14 CASSQDRGQPQHF TGTGCCAGCAGCCAAGATAGGGGCCAGCCCCAGCATTTT
TRBJ2-3 TRBD2 . TRBV3-1/TRBV3-2 CASSQDISGGPSTDTQYF TGTGCCAGCAGCCAAGACATCTCGGGGGGACCTAGCACAGATACGCAGTATTTT
TRBJ2-7 . . TRBV6-5 CASSYSLVKGVQYF TGTGCCAGCAGTTATTCCCTCGTAAAAGGGGTACAGTACTTC
TRBJ2-2 TRBD1 . TRBV7-9 CASSTGGNGELFF TGTGCCAGCAGCACAGGGGGAAACGGGGAGCTGTTTTTT
TRBJ2-7 TRBD2 . TRBV6-5 CASRAGPSYEQYF TGTGCCAGCAGAGCGGGGCCCTCCTACGAGCAGTACTTC
TRBJ1-2 TRBD1 . TRBV27 CASSLYAPQGAGNYGYTF TGTGCCAGCAGTTTATATGCCCCACAGGGGGCAGGGAACTATGGCTACACCTTC
TRBJ2-2 . . TRBV24-1 CATSDLQAGNTGELFF TGTGCCACCAGTGATTTGCAAGCGGGGAACACCGGGGAGCTGTTTTTT
TRBJ2-7 . . TRBV3-1/TRBV3-2 CASSQGAGAAYEQYF TGTGCCAGCAGCCAAGGGGCAGGGGCGGCCTACGAGCAGTACTTC
TRBJ1-5 . . TRBV4-1 CASSLVPGGRGVSVQPQHF TGCGCCAGCAGCCTCGTCCCTGGTGGCAGGGGTGTTAGCGTTCAGCCCCAGCATTTT
TRBJ2-7 . once TRBV25-1 CASSDLGQSYEQYF TGTGCCAGCAGTGATCTTGGACAGTCCTACGAGCAGTACTTC
TRBJ1-5 TRBD1 . TRBV5-1 CASSLGTGGQPQHF TGCGCCAGCAGCTTAGGGACAGGGGGTCAGCCCCAGCATTTT
TRBJ2-3 TRBD2 once TRBV18 CASSPSGNTQYF TGTGCCAGCTCCCCTAGCGGAAATACGCAGTATTTT
TRBJ1-1 . . TRBV25-1 CASSVRRKAFF TGTGCCAGCAGTGTACGCAGGAAAGCTTTCTTT
TRBJ1-4 . . TRBV18 CASSPPGGNEKLFF TGTGCCAGCTCACCCCCGGGAGGTAATGAAAAACTGTTTTTT
TRBJ2-2 TRBD2 . TRBV6-4 CASSKRGGWTGELFF TGTGCCAGCAGCAAGCGGGGGGGATGGACCGGGGAGCTGTTTTTT
TRBJ1-1 . . TRBV14 CASSLSARTEAFF TGTGCCAGCAGCCTCTCCGCCCGGACTGAAGCTTTCTTT
TRBJ1-5 TRBD1 . TRBV4-2 CASSQGQGSQPQHF TGTGCCAGCAGCCAAGGACAGGGAAGTCAGCCCCAGCATTTT
TRBJ1-2 TRBD1 . TRBV5-4 CASSEPDRGDYGYTF TGTGCCAGCAGCGAGCCAGACAGGGGAGACTATGGCTACACCTTC
TRBJ1-2 TRBD1 . TRBV7-6 CASSLGTGGGGYGYTF TGTGCCAGCAGCTTAGGGACAGGGGGCGGCGGCTATGGCTACACCTTC
TRBJ1-2 TRBD1 . TRBV7-9 CASSKDRAPNPQGYTF TGTGCCAGCAGCAAGGACAGGGCGCCTAATCCGCAGGGCTACACCTTC
TRBJ2-6 . . TRBV4-1 CASSQDLRRTGANVLTF TGCGCCAGCAGCCAAGATCTAAGGAGAACCGGGGCCAACGTCCTGACTTTC
TRBJ2-2 . . TRBV12-5 CASGSNAGLTGELFF TGTGCTAGTGGTTCGAACGCAGGGTTGACCGGGGAGCTGTTTTTT
TRBJ1-1 TRBD1 . TRBV10-1 CASSPGQGADTEAFF TGCGCCAGCAGTCCAGGACAGGGAGCGGACACTGAAGCTTTCTTT
TRBJ1-6 . . TRBV14 CASSPAQGHSPLHF TGTGCCAGCAGCCCCGCACAGGGCCACTCACCCCTCCACTTT
TRBJ2-1 . . TRBV7-9 CASSLVTGRNEQFF TGTGCCAGCAGCTTAGTGACAGGGAGGAATGAGCAGTTCTTC
TRBJ2-3 TRBD2 . TRBV12-5 CASGLAGLAADTQYF TGTGCTAGTGGTTTGGCCGGACTAGCGGCAGATACGCAGTATTTT
TRBJ1-6 TRBD1 . TRBV7-9 CASSLNTGGASPLHF TGTGCCAGCAGCCTCAATACAGGGGGAGCATCACCCCTCCACTTT
TRBJ2-1 TRBD1 . TRBV6-5 CASSLLTGNDEQFF TGTGCCAGCAGCCTCCTGACAGGGAACGATGAGCAGTTCTTC
TRBJ1-2 . few TRBV6-5 CASRRTGSSYTF TGTGCCAGCAGACGAACAGGTAGTAGCTACACCTTC
TRBJ2-5 TRBD1 . TRBV24-1 CATSDPTGGEETQYF TGTGCCACCAGTGACCCGACAGGGGGCGAGGAGACCCAGTACTTC
TRBJ2-3 TRBD2 . TRBV9 CASSVAPGLTDTQYF TGTGCCAGCAGCGTAGCACCGGGACTAACAGATACGCAGTATTTT
TRBJ2-5 . . TRBV2 CASSLLTGGGETQYF TGTGCCAGCAGTCTGTTAACGGGGGGCGGTGAGACCCAGTACTTC
TRBJ2-3 TRBD1 . TRBV27 CASSRQGARTDTQYF TGTGCCAGCAGCCGACAGGGGGCGCGGACAGATACGCAGTATTTT
TRBJ2-3 TRBD2 . TRBV9 CASSHGLAGAETTDTQYF TGTGCCAGCAGCCATGGACTAGCGGGGGCCGAGACCACAGATACGCAGTATTTT
TRBJ2-1 TRBD2 . TRBV11-3 CASSPSGGFNEQFF TGTGCCAGCAGCCCTAGCGGGGGTTTCAATGAGCAGTTCTTC
TRBJ2-1 TRBD1 . TRBV11-2 CASSWGQGVGNEQFF TGTGCCAGCAGCTGGGGACAGGGGGTTGGGAATGAGCAGTTCTTC